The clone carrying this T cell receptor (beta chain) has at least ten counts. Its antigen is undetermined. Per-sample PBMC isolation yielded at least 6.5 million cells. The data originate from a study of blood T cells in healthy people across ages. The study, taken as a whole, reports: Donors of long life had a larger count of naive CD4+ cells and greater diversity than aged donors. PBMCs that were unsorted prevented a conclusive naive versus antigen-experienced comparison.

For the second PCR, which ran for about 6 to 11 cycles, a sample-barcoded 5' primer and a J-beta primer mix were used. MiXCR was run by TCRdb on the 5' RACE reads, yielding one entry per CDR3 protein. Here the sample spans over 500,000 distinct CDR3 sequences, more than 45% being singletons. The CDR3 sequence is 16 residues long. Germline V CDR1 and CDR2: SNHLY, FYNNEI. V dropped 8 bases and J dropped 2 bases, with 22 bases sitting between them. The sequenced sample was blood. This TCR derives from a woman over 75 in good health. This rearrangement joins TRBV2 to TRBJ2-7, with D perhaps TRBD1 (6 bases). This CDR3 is CASLRGGALPPYEQYF. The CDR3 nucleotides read TGTGCCAGCCTCAGGGGTGGGGCCTTGCCTCCCTACGAGCAGTACTTC.